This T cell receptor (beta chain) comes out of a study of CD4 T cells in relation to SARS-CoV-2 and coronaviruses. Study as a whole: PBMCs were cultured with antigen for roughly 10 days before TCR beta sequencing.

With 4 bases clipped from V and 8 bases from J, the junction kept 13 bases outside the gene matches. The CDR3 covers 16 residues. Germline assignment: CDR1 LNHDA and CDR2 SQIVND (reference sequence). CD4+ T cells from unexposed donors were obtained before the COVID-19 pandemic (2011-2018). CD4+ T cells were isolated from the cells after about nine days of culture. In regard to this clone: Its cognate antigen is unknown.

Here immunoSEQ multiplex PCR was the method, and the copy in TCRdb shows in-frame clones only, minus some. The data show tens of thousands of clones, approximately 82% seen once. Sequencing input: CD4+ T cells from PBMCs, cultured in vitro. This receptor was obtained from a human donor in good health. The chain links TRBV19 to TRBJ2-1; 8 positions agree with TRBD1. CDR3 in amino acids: CASSRSSGQGIHEQFF. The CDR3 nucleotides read TGTGCCAGTAGTAGGAGTTCCGGACAGGGTATCCATGAGCAGTTCTTC.